This T cell receptor beta chain was obtained from a study of OX40 agonist ivuxolimab in advanced cancers. About the investigation overall: Ivuxolimab, which targeted the costimulatory receptor OX40 (CD134), was an agonistic, fully human IgG2 monoclonal antibody. Intravenous ivuxolimab was administered to patients every 2 weeks at six dose levels: 0.01, 0.1, 0.3, 1.5, 3 and 10 mg/kg. Among the roughly 50 dose-escalation patients, approximately 20 had hepatocellular carcinoma, 15 melanoma, 9 renal cell carcinoma and 9 head and neck cancer. In the dose-escalation cohort, nearly 85% of patients were male, and the mean age was around 60 years with a range of roughly 23 to 79. Patients were allowed to have had prior anti-PD-1, anti-PD-L1 or anti-CTLA-4 therapy, and less than 45% of the dose-escalation patients had previously received checkpoint inhibitors. Partial responses were achieved by three dose-escalation patients, of whom one had hepatocellular carcinoma and two had cutaneous melanoma. The point of sequencing TCRbeta in the periphery was to test whether ivuxolimab changed TCR sequence diversity and drove clonal T-cell expansion. The paper reports the monotherapy dose-escalation portion (N ≈ 52 patients) of the phase I ivuxolimab trial. The research as a whole found: Low levels of normalized T-cell clonal expansion were also seen in some patients who did not respond. After ivuxolimab, CD8+ T cells had more expanded clones than CD4+ T cells on average. In the 0.1-3.0 mg/kg groups, partial responders had among the lowest normalized peripheral clonal expansion, particularly in CD8+ T cells. Which antigens the clonally expanded peripheral T cells were specific for was not determined. At doses of 0.1 to 3.0 mg/kg, clonal expansion of both CD4+ and CD8+ blood T cells was observed from baseline to week 6.

The CDR3 sequence holds 16 residues, the cysteine and phenylalanine included. The kept DNA is CDR3 alone, 48 bases in frame from the first base. The germline V gene supplies CDR1 SGHDN and CDR2 FVKESK. V is cut back by 8 bases and J by 0 bases, with 12 bases in the junction unmatched. Comments on this clone: Its cognate antigen has yet to be identified. The sample holds no much larger clone one base away, and base qualities are not on file.

Genomic DNA was extracted from sorted cells for sequencing of the TCRbeta CDR3 region. TCRbeta CDR3 regions were sequenced using the immunoSEQ Assay. The immuneACCESS repertoire file appears here via TCRdb, limited to in-frame rearrangements. These files lack a portion of the clones; in checked studies, under half of the deficit traces to unresolved V genes, and the cause of the others is not known. The sample records about 80,000 clones, more than 70% of which are singletons. Of the sample, approximately 0.2% is held by the ten largest clones. The trial excluded patients who had a history of autoimmune disease or who were on systemic immunosuppression. In every dose cohort, peripheral blood was drawn for TCR sequencing at baseline, cycle 4 day 1, and cycle 7 day 1. The samples were taken from a phase I, first-in-human, multicenter, open-label dose-escalation trial of ivuxolimab. The trial enrolled adults with locally advanced or metastatic head and neck squamous cell, hepatocellular, melanoma or renal cell carcinoma. Before TCR sequencing, CD4+ T cells and CD8+ T cells from peripheral blood were sorted into separate populations.

This specimen consisted of CD4+ or CD8+ T cells sorted from blood, obtained in a trial of the OX40 agonist ivuxolimab. The sequence joins TRBV14 to TRBJ2-7; the junction holds 8 bases that match TRBD1. The receptor's source is an adult with an advanced solid tumor such as melanoma, head and neck, liver or kidney cancer. Here is the DNA: TGTGCCAGCGGTCCCCGGACAGGGTGGAGCTCCTACGAGCAGTACTTC. The encoded protein is CASGPRTGWSSYEQYF. This CDR3, with the reference TRBV14 and TRBJ2-7 proteins standing in past its ends, gives the full variable domain EAGVTQFPSHSVIEKGQTVTLRCDPISGHDNLYWYRRVMGKEIKFLLHFVKESKQDESGMPNNRFLAERTGGTYSTLKVQPAELEDSGVYFCASGPRTGWSSYEQYFGPGTRLTVT.